The clone carrying this T cell receptor beta chain showed up just a few times. Trimming stripped 3 bases from V and 3 bases from J, with 9 bases between. The CDR3 runs to 13 residues. From germline, CDR1 is MNHNS and CDR2 SASEGT. The use of genomic DNA as template underpinned the TCR beta VDJ and CDR3 profiling. TCRdb reanalysed the reads using MiXCR and keeps one entry per CDR3 protein. Of 100,000 to 150,000 distinct CDR3 sequences in the sample, almost 40% are singletons; the top ten hold under 3%. Patients picked for sequencing had shown CD8+CD57+ cell expansion detected by flow cytometry. Every patient was diagnosed with severe acquired aplastic anemia. This record comes from a study of CD8+CD57+ T cells in acquired aplastic anemia.

The material sequenced was sorted CD4+, CD8+, or CD8+CD57+ T cells (not recorded which) from PBMCs. This chain connects TRBV6-1 to TRBJ2-7; D assignment may be TRBD1 or TRBD2 (5 bases each). This clonotype originated in a human donor with aplastic anemia. The CDR3, as DNA: TGTGCCAGCAGTGATGGGGGTCTCTACGAGCAGTACTTC. Protein product: CASSDGGLYEQYF.